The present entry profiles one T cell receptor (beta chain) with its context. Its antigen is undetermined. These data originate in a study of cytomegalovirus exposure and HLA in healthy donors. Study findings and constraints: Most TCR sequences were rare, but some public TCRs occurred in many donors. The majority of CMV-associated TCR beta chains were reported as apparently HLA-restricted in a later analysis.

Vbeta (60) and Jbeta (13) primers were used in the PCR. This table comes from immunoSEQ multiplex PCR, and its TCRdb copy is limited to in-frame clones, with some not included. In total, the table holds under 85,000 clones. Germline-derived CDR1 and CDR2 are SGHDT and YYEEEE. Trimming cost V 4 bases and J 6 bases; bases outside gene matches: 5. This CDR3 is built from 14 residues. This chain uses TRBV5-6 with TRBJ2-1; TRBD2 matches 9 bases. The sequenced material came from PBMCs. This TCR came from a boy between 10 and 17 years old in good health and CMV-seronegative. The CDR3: CASSPGLASNEQFF. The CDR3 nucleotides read TGTGCCAGCAGCCCCGGACTAGCGAGCAATGAGCAGTTCTTC.